This T cell receptor (beta chain) was captured by sequencing in a study of shared clonotypes between healthy human individuals. The table came from immunoSEQ multiplex PCR; TCRdb's copy has only in-frame clones and leaves some out. The data hold roughly 2,500,000 clones, with over 85% observed a single time. Points on this clone: Its antigen is currently unknown.

Researchers partitioned CD4+ cells into CD45RA+ naive and CD45RA-negative memory subsets. The CDR3 consists of 12 residues. Germline CDR1 is ENHRY and CDR2 is SYGVKD. V lost 5 bases to trimming and J lost 6 bases, with 10 bases between them. General study points: Naive subsets, compared against memory subsets, generally had larger estimated richness values.

Sequenced sample: naive CD4+ T cells from PBMCs. As to subset: CD45RA+ positively selected. The chain couples TRBV10-3 to TRBJ1-2; D remains unclear. The clonotype originates from a man between 18 and 29 years old in good health. Some clones in this sample may be carry-over from other donors' samples. As DNA, the CDR3 is TGTGCCATCAGTCCCGGCGGACATGGCTACACCTTC. Residues: CAISPGGHGYTF.